This TCR beta chain was observed in a study of cytomegalovirus exposure and HLA in healthy donors. Donors were drawn from the approximately 120-subject validation cohort, separate from the approximately 670-subject first cohort. The CDR3 sequence is 13 residues long. With 6 bases removed from V and 5 bases from J, the gap between germline ends came to 14 bases. Germline V gene data show CDR1 as SQVTM and CDR2 as ANQGSEA. Assay used: immunoSEQ multiplex PCR; TCRdb lists only in-frame clones, some missing. The profile shows approximately 200,000 clones, 84% of them singletons. This clonotype was sampled from a woman in her twenties or thirties in good health and CMV-seropositive. The chain uses TRBV29-1 and TRBJ2-1, with a tentative D call TRBD2 (5 bases). Sample: PBMCs. The CDR3 spells CSVGEGSHNEQFF. The DNA of the CDR3 is TGCAGCGTCGGTGAGGGTAGCCACAATGAGCAGTTCTTC.